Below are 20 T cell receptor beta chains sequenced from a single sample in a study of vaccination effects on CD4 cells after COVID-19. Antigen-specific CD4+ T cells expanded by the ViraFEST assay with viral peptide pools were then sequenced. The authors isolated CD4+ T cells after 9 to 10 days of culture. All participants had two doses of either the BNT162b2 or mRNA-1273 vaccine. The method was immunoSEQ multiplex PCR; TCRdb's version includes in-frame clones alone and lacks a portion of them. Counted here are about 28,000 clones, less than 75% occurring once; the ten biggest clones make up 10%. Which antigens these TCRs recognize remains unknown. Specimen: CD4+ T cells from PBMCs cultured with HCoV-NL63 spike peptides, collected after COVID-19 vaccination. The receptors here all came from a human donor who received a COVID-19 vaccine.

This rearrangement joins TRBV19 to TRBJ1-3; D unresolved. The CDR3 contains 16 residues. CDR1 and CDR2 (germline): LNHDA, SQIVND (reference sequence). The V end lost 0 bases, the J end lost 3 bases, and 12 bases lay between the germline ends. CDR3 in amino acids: CASSIDLAAGGNTIYF. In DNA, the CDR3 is TGTGCCAGTAGTATAGACTTGGCGGCGGGTGGAAACACCATATATTTT.

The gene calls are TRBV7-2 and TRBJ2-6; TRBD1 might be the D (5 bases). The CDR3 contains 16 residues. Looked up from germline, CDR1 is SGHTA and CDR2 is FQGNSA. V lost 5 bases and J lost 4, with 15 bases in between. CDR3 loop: CASSPSSGLGANVLTF. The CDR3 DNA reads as TGTGCCAGCAGCCCATCCTCAGGGTTAGGGGCCAACGTCCTGACTTTC. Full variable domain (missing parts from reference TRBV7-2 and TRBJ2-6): GAGVSQSPSNKVTEKGKDVELRCDPISGHTALYWYRQSLGQGLEFLIYFQGNSAPDKSGLPSDRFSAERTGGSVSTLTIQRTQQEDSAVYLCASSPSSGLGANVLTFGAGSRLTVL.

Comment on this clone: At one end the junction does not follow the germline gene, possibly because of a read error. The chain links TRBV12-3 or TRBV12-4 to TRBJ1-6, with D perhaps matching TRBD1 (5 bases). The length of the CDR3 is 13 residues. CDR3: CASSLAGGSPLHF. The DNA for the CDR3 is TGTGCCAGCAGCTTAGCTGGGGGTTCACCCCTCCACTTT.

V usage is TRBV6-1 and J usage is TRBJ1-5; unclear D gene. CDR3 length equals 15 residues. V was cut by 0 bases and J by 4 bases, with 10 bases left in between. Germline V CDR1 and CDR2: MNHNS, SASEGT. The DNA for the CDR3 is TGTGCCAGCAGTGAAGCAGGGAAGGGAAATCAGCCCCAGCATTTT. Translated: CASSEAGKGNQPQHF.

Written as DNA, the CDR3 is TGCAGTGCTAGAAATCCAGGGGAGGCTTTCTTT. Translated, it gives CSARNPGEAFF. The V and J genes are TRBV20-1 and TRBJ1-1, with D perhaps TRBD1 (6 bases). V gave up 2 bases and J gave up 11 bases, with 12 bases separating them. The CDR3 consists of 11 residues. Germline CDR1 reads DFQATT; CDR2 reads SNEGSKA (reference sequence).

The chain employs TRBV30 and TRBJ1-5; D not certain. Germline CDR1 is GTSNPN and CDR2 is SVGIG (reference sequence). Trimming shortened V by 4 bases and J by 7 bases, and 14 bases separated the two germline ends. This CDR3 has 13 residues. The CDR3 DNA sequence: TGTGCCTGGAAAGCAGGTCCTGGGCAGCCCCAGCATTTT. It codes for CAWKAGPGQPQHF. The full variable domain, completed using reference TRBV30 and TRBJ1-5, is SQTIHQWPATLVQPVGSPLSLECTVEGTSNPNLYWYRQAAGRGLQLLFYSVGIGQISSEVPQNLSASRPQDRQFILSSKKLLLSDSGFYLCAWKAGPGQPQHFGDGTRLSIL.

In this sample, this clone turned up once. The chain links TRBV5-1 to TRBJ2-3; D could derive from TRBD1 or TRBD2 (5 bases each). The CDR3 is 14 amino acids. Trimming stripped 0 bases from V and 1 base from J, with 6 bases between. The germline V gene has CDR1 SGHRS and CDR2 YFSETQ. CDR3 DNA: TGCGCCAGCAGCTTGGGAGGGGGCACAGATACGCAGTATTTT. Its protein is CASSLGGGTDTQYF.

CDR3 DNA: TGTGCCAGCAGTGATAGGCAGGGGGATGAAAAACTGTTTTTT. Translated, it gives CASSDRQGDEKLFF. The rearrangement uses TRBV6-1 and TRBJ1-4, with 7 bases matching TRBD1. This CDR3 has 14 amino acids. CDR1 is MNHNS, CDR2 SASEGT, per germline. V lost 3 bases to trimming and J lost 6 bases; unmatched junction nucleotides: 4.

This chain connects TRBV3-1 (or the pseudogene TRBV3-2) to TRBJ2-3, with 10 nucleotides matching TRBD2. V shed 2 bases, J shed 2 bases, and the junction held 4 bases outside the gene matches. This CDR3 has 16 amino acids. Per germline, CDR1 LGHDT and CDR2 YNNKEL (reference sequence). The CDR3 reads CASSQTTSGNTDTQYF. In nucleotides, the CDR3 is TGTGCCAGCAGCCAAACAACTAGCGGGAACACAGATACGCAGTATTTT.

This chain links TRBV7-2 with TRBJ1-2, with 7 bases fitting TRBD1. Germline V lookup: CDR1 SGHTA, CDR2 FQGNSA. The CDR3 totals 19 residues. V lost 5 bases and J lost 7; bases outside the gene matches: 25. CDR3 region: CASSPKGRQGLRSDGGYTF. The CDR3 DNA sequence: TGTGCCAGCAGCCCAAAGGGGAGACAGGGATTGAGGTCGGACGGTGGCTACACCTTC.

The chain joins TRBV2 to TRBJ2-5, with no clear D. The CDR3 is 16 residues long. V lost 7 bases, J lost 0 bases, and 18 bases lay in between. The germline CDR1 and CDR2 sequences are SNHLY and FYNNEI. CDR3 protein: CASTTELVGNQETQYF. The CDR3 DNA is TGTGCCAGCACCACAGAATTGGTGGGCAACCAAGAGACCCAGTACTTC.

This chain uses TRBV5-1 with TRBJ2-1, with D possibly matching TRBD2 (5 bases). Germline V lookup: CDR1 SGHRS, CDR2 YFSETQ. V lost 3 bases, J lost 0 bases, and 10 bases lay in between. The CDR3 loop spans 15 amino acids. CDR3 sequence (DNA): TGCGCCAGCAGCTCCGGCGGAGGCTCCTACAATGAGCAGTTCTTC. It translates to CASSSGGGSYNEQFF.

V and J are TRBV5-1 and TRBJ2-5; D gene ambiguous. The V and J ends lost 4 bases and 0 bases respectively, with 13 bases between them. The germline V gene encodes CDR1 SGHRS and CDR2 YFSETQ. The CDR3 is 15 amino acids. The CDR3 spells CASSHQNSNQETQYF. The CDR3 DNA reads TGCGCCAGCAGCCATCAAAATAGTAACCAAGAGACCCAGTACTTC. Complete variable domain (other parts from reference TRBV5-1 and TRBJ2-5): KAGVTQTPRYLIKTRGQQVTLSCSPISGHRSVSWYQQTPGQGLQFLFEYFSETQRNKGNFPGRFSGRQFSNSRSEMNVSTLELGDSALYLCASSHQNSNQETQYFGPGTRLLVL.

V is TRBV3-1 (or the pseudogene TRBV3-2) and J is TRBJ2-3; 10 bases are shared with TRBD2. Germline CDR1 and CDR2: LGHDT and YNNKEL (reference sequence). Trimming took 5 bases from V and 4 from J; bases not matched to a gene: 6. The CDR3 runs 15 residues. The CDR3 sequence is CASSVGLARADTQYF. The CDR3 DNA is TGTGCCAGCAGCGTGGGACTAGCGCGGGCAGATACGCAGTATTTT.

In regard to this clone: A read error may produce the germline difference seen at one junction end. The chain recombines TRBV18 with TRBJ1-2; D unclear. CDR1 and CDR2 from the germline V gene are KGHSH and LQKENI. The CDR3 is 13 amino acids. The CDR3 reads CASSPHRNYGYTF. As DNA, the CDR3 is TGTGCCAGCTCGCCACACCGAAACTATGGCTACACCTTC.

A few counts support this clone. The CDR3 bases are TGTGCCCGCAACGGCGGCTCCCACTATGGCTACACCTTC. It encodes CARNGGSHYGYTF. The chain links TRBV30 to TRBJ1-2; D gene unclear. This CDR3 has 13 amino acids. The germline V and J ends were trimmed by 8 bases and 3 bases, with 16 bases remaining between them. The germline V gene has CDR1 GTSNPN and CDR2 SVGIG (reference sequence).

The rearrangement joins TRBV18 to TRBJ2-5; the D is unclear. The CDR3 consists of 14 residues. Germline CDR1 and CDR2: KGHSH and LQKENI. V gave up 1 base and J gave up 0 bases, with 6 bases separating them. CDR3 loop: CASSPQNYQETQYF. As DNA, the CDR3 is TGTGCCAGCTCACCACAGAATTACCAAGAGACCCAGTACTTC.

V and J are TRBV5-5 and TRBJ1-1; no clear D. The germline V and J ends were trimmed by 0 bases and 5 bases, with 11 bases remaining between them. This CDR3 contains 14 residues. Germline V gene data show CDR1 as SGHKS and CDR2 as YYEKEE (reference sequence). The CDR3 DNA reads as TGTGCCAGCAGCTTGGCTTACTCGGGGACTGAAGCTTTCTTT. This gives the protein CASSLAYSGTEAFF. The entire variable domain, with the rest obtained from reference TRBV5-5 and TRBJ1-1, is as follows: DAGVTQSPTHLIKTRGQQVTLRCSPISGHKSVSWYQQVLGQGPQFIFQYYEKEERGRGNFPDRFSARQFPNYSSELNVNALLLGDSALYLCASSLAYSGTEAFFGQGTRLTVV.

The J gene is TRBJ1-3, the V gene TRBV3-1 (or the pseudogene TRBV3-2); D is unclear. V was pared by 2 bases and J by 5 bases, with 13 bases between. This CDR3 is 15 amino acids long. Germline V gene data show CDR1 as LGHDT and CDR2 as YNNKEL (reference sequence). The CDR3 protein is CASSQNLNRRNTIYF. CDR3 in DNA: TGTGCCAGCAGCCAAAACCTAAACCGGAGAAACACCATATATTTT.

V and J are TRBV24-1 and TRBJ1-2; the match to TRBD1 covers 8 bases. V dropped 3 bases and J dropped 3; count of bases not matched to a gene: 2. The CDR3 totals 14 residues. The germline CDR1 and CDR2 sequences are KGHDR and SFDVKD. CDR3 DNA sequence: TGTGCCACCAGTGATCTGACAGGGGACTATGGCTACACCTTC. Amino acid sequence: CATSDLTGDYGYTF.